This T cell receptor beta chain was retrieved from a study of T cell clusters in autoimmune cytopenias. Whole-study findings and limits: TRB repertoire shifts in secondary cytopenia and chronic lymphocytic leukemia mostly reflected lymphoma, not autoimmunity.

CDR3 length: 19 amino acids. Germline CDR1 is MNHEY and CDR2 is SVGAGI. TRB was amplified by touch-down multiplex PCR, primer pools A and B combined. With the multiplex PCR reads reprocessed, TCRdb shows one record per CDR3 protein and no DNA. The sample has 5,000 to 7,000 distinct CDR3 sequences. TRB was amplified from approximately 230 ng of peripheral blood genomic DNA per sample. Worth noting for this clonotype: Its specificity is unknown.

The same data also contributed to another study, on T cell repertoires in aging, cancer and after chemotherapy. From that second work: Untreated cancer patients had significantly lower blood TCR diversity than age-matched healthy donors.

The chain recombines TRBV6-5 with TRBJ1-6; the D call from TCRdb, TRBD1, cannot be confirmed without DNA. The TCR comes from a human donor in good health. Sequencing was done on a sample of peripheral blood. Here the CDR3 reads CASSYSLGPNRSYNSPLHF.